The entry that follows covers one T cell receptor beta chain sequence. Its recognized antigen is unknown. No much larger clone is present one base from it, and per-base qualities are unavailable. Stable Graves' hyperthyroidism was defined as no progression to ophthalmopathy during 18 months of follow-up. The hyperthyroidism patients were between 18 and 65 years old and newly diagnosed, with a disease duration of less than 2 months. Any patient with an uncontrolled infection, another autoimmune disease, pregnancy or lactation was excluded. Diagnoses were based on clinical symptoms, serum thyroxine and TRAb, thyroid ultrasound and orbital computed tomography. PBMCs were separated from under 11 ml of fresh peripheral blood using Ficoll-Paque density gradient centrifugation. Total RNA was extracted with Trizol reagent, and quality was checked on an Agilent 2100 Bioanalyzer. TCR beta CDR3 regions were amplified from RNA transcripts. A first-round RT-PCR of the TCR CDR3 used the HTBI primer set with the Qiagen OneStep RT-PCR kit. Libraries were constructed in a second round of multiplex PCR, after which size selection and purification were performed. Sequencing of the libraries was done on an Illumina HiSeq2000 using paired-end 100 bp reads. From the authors' description of their analysis: SOAPnuke was used to process the raw data, removing reads that contained adapters or uncalled bases, had a mean Phred below 15, or lacked an exact match to the constant primer or identifier. High-quality paired reads were merged with COPE v1.2.5, and unique nucleotide sequences were defined as clonotypes. MiTCR v1.1 was used to align the clonotypes against IMGT TRBV, TRBD and TRBJ reference segments. Only V-J combinations with frequency above 0.0001, covering 99% to 99.2% of repertoires, were analysed. A TCS score was defined as the ratio between F50 (clonal expansion) and ExV (chaos), using BLOSUM62-based TCRdist between CDR3 peptides within each V-J. Welch's t-statistics and random forest reduced 500 to 550 V-J features to 10 to 15, which were used in a naive Bayes classifier (R e1071). The similarity between thyroid and blood repertoires was quantified using the Morisita-Horn index. TCRdb itself trimmed the public reads at Q25 with fastp, ran MiXCR and retained productive beta chains. Records with the same CDR3 protein are collapsed into one entry carrying the most frequent genes and DNA. The V and J calls here are based on TCRdb, not the publication. The sample data list roughly 710,000 distinct CDR3 sequences, and roughly 32% of these were observed just once. The ten biggest clones cover more than 25% of the sample.

The data belong to a study of T cells in Graves' hyperthyroidism and ophthalmopathy (dated by TCRdb to between 2018 and 2021). Describing the broader study: Peripheral blood samples were taken at the time of initial diagnosis, prior to any treatment. TCR V-J signatures able to tell the groups apart were searched for in a discovery cohort of some 100 patients, of whom roughly 42 had Graves' ophthalmopathy and 57 had stable Graves' hyperthyroidism. Prospective prediction of ophthalmopathy was tested in an independent validation cohort consisting of roughly 19 hyperthyroidism patients and more than 15 patients who later progressed to ophthalmopathy. The 100 discovery patients were randomly split 7:3 into training and test sets. In addition, the study compared T-cell repertoires in thyroid tissue and in blood from about 6 Graves' hyperthyroidism patients. Following sampling, methimazole starting at 30 mg daily was given to hyperthyroidism patients, and high-dose intravenous methylprednisolone was given to ophthalmopathy patients. The paper reports TCR Vbeta CDR3 sequencing of about 140 peripheral blood samples: under 45 ophthalmopathy, fewer than 85 hyperthyroidism and some 17 progressor patients.

General study outcomes and caveats: Sample size was not statistically predetermined, and blinding of investigators to group allocation was not performed. A model built on a 13 V-J signature distinguished ophthalmopathy from stable hyperthyroidism, reaching around 90% sensitivity and under 84% specificity in cross-validation and 80%/75% in testing. Most expanded thyroid clonotypes (frequency above 0.001) were also found in blood, which suggests that blood repertoires may mirror thyroid immune responses. During validation, the model predicted progression to ophthalmopathy a median of roughly 7.1 months ahead of onset, with around 70% sensitivity and 72.22% specificity.

The germline V gene (reference sequence) gives CDR1 as DFQATT and CDR2 as SNEGSKA. The junction shows trimming of 6 bases on V and 4 bases on J, plus 19 bases between the germline ends. The CDR3 holds 14 amino acids from the cysteine to the phenylalanine. Only CDR3 DNA remains: 42 bases, in frame from the first base. The chain was built from TRBV20-1 and TRBJ2-7; possibly the D gene is TRBD2, per 6 matching bases. The receptor was isolated from a woman in her forties with Graves' hyperthyroidism. Source material: blood. The CDR3 region: CSAEPLARDYEQYF. The DNA reads TGCAGTGCCGAACCGCTAGCGAGAGATTACGAGCAGTACTTC.